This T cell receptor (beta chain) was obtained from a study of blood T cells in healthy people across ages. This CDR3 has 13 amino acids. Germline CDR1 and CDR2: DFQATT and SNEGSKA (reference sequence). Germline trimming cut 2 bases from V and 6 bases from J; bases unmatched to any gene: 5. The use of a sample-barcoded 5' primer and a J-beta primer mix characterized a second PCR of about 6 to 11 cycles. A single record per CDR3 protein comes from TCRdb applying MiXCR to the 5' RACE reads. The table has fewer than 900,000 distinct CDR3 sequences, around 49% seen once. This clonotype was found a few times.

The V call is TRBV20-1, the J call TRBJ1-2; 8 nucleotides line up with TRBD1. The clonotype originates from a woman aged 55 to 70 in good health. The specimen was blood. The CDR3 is CSARPRTGNGYTF. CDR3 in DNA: TGCAGTGCTAGACCTCGGACAGGGAATGGCTACACCTTC.